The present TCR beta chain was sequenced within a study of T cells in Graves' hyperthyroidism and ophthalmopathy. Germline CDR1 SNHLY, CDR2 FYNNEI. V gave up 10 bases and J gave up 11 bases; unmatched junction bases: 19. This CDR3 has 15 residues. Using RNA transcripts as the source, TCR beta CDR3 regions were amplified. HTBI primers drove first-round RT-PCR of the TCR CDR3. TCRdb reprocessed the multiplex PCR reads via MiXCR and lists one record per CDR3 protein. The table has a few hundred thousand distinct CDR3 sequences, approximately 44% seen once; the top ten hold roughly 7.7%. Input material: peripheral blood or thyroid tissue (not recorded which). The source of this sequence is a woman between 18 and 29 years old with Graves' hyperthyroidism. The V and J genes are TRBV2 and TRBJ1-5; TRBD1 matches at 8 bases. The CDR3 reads CATIRSRGRGETQHF. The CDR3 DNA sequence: TGTGCCACCATCCGCAGCAGGGGGCGCGGTGAGACCCAGCATTTT. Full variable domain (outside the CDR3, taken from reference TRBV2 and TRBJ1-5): EPEVTQTPSHQVTQMGQEVILRCVPISNHLYFYWYRQILGQKVEFLVSFYNNEISEKSEIFDDQFSVERPDGSNFTLKIRSTKLEDSAMYFCATIRSRGRGETQHFGDGTRLSIL.